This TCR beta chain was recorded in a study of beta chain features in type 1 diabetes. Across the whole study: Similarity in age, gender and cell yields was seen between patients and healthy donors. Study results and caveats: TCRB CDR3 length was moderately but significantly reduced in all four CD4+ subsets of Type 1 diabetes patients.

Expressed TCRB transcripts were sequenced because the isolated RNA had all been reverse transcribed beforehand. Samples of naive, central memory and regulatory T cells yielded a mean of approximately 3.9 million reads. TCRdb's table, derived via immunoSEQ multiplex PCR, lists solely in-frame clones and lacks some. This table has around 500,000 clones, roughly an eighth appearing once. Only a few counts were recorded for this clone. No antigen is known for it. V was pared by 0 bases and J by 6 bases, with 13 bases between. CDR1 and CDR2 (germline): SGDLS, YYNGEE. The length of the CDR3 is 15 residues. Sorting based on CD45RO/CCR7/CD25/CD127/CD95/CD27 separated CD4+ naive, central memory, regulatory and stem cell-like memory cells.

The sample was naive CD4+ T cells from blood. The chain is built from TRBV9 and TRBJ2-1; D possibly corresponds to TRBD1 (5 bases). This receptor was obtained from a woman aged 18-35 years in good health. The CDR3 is CASSVVGASANEQFF. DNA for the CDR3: TGTGCCAGCAGCGTAGTTGGGGCCTCAGCCAATGAGCAGTTCTTC.